The 21 T cell receptor beta chains presented below share a single source sample, sequenced in a study of T cells in women clearing cervical HPV infection. TCRdb keeps only in-frame clones here, not all; method: immunoSEQ multiplex PCR. This sample's table reports some 30,000 clones. The sequencing input was blood buffy coat. These receptors were collected from a woman between 18 and 70 years old with a cervical HPV16 infection that either progressed to CIN3+ or cleared (not recorded which).

On this clone: The read halts 3 residues ahead of the CDR3 end, with the missing end drawn from the germline J gene. The chain uses TRBV20-1 and TRBJ2-1; 8 bases agree with TRBD2. The CDR3 contains 15 residues. With 5 bases clipped from V and 8 bases from J, the junction kept 14 bases outside the gene matches. Germline lookup yields CDR1 DFQATT and CDR2 SNEGSKA (reference sequence). The covered CDR3 bases are TGCAGTGCTGTTAGCGGGACCTACACTACCGATGAG. It codes for CSAVSGTYTTDE. The whole CDR3 reads CSAVSGTYTTDEQFF.

Regarding this clone: The read ends 3 residues early relative to the CDR3; the germline J gene fills the gap. The gene calls are TRBV11-1 and TRBJ1-1; TRBD1 is a possible D gene (5 bases). V was clipped by 0 bases and J by 7 bases, with 12 bases between them. This CDR3 contains 14 residues. Looked up from germline, CDR1 is SGHAT and CDR2 is FQDESV (reference sequence). This CDR3 is CASSLAAGSGEAFF. CDR3 bases read: TGTGCCAGCAGCTTAGCGGCAGGGTCCGGTGAA.

The sequenced CDR3 bases are TGTGCCTGGAGTGTACGCAGGGGAGTTTTTTACGAC. Amino acid sequence: CAWSVRRGVFYD. The complete CDR3 sequence is CAWSVRRGVFYDYTF. This chain connects TRBV30 to TRBJ1-2; D possibly corresponds to TRBD1 (6 bases). The read ends 3 residues before the CDR3 terminus; that terminus is restored from the germline J gene. Germline CDR1 and CDR2: GTSNPN and SVGIG (reference sequence). The CDR3 extends over 15 amino acids.

Note on this clone: The read ends 3 residues shy of where the CDR3 ends; the end is completed using the germline J gene. The rearrangement uses TRBV2 and TRBJ2-3; 12 bases are a match to TRBD1. The CDR3 is 18 amino acids. Germline V CDR1 and CDR2: SNHLY, FYNNEI. The CDR3 DNA, read in part, is TGTGCCAGCAGTGGTCCCCACGGGACAGGGGGCCGTAGGGGGACG. Its protein product is CASSGPHGTGGRRGT. The CDR3 as a whole reads CASSGPHGTGGRRGTQYF.

On this clone: Read data end 3 residues before the CDR3 end; the end is taken from the germline J gene. The chain is built from TRBV2 and TRBJ1-4; no definite D call. Per germline, CDR1 SNHLY and CDR2 FYNNEI. The CDR3 length is 14 residues. The CDR3 sequence is CASREGLANSPLFF. CDR3 DNA (partial): TGTGCCAGCAGGGAGGGTTTGGCCAATTCACCA. Together with reference TRBV2 and TRBJ1-4, the CDR3 gives the full variable domain: EPEVTQTPSHQVTQMGQEVILRCVPISNHLYFYWYRQILGQKVEFLVSFYNNEISEKSEIFDDQFSVERPDGSNFTLKIRSTKLEDSAMYFCASREGLANSPLFFGSGTQLSVL.

Comment on this clone: The read stops 3 residues short of the end of the CDR3; the missing end is completed from the germline J gene. The chain joins TRBV19 to TRBJ1-4; possibly TRBD1 for D (6 bases). Per the germline V gene, CDR1 is LNHDA and CDR2 is SQIVND (reference sequence). CDR3 length: 17 residues. CDR3 sequence: CASSMSRDMSGANVLFF. The covered CDR3 bases are TGTGCCAGTAGTATGTCCCGGGACATGTCCGGGGCCAACGTA.

CDR3 in amino acids: CASSESGIKEKLFF. The covered CDR3 bases are TGTGCCAGCAGTGAATCAGGGATAAAGGAAAAG. V usage is TRBV2 and J usage is TRBJ2-2; the D gene is possibly TRBD1 (5 bases). The read falls 3 residues short of the CDR3 end, and the missing part is taken from the germline J gene. This CDR3 has 14 residues. CDR1 and CDR2 from the germline V gene are SNHLY and FYNNEI.

A remark on this clone: The CDR3 end lies 3 residues beyond the end of the read and is filled in from the germline J gene. V is TRBV7-9 and J is TRBJ2-7; possibly TRBD1 for D (5 bases). The CDR3 has 14 residues. Per the germline V gene, CDR1 is SEHNR and CDR2 is FQNEAQ (reference sequence). V shed 5 bases and J shed 2 bases, with 13 bases lying between them. The CDR3 region is CASSVGKGAYEQYF. CDR3 DNA (partial): TGTGCCAGCAGCGTAGGGAAAGGGGCCTACGAG.

In the case of this clone: Read data end 3 residues before the CDR3 end; the end is taken from the germline J gene. V gene TRBV2 combines with J gene TRBJ2-7; the match to TRBD2 covers 8 bases. Germline V lookup: CDR1 SNHLY, CDR2 FYNNEI. V lost 2 bases and J lost 5; bases outside the gene matches: 14. CDR3 length: 17 amino acids. Partial CDR3 DNA: TGTGCCAGCAGTGAATCGACCCCCGGGGGGGGTCTCGACGAG. Encoded protein: CASSESTPGGGLDE. The full-length CDR3 reads as CASSESTPGGGLDEQYF.

Worth noting for this clone: The read halts 3 residues ahead of the CDR3 end, with the missing end drawn from the germline J gene. The chain combines TRBV18 with TRBJ2-4; D remains unclear. V lost 0 bases and J 1 base, leaving 4 bases between the germline ends. The CDR3 contains 14 residues. Germline-derived CDR1 and CDR2 are KGHSH and LQKENI. This CDR3 is CASSPPGAKNIQYF. The sequenced part of the CDR3 DNA is TGTGCCAGCTCACCACCAGGGGCCAAAAACATT.

Points on this clone: Read data end 3 residues before the CDR3 end; the end is taken from the germline J gene. The chain has TRBV23-1 and TRBJ2-2; 8 bases map to TRBD1. TRBV23-1 is an ORF, and what it does is uncertain. The CDR3 is made up of 12 amino acids. The CDR3 sequence: CAIRTGFEKLFF. CDR3 DNA, as far as it was read: TGCGCCATAAGGACAGGGTTTGAAAAG.

Concerning this clone itself: The read stops 3 residues short of the end of the CDR3; the missing end is completed from the germline J gene. V and J are TRBV18 and TRBJ2-2, with D perhaps matching TRBD2 (5 bases). CDR1 is KGHSH, CDR2 LQKENI, per germline. The CDR3 loop spans 17 amino acids. V lost 0 bases, J lost 7 bases, and 18 bases lay in between. The covered CDR3 bases are TGTGCCAGCTCACCACCGGGCGCGACTAAAGCTGACGGGGAG. Encoded protein: CASSPPGATKADGE. The whole CDR3 protein is CASSPPGATKADGELFF.

Points on this clone: The read finishes 3 residues shy of the CDR3 end, and the germline J gene is used to complete it. V and J are TRBV18 and TRBJ1-6, with 8 bases matching TRBD1. The CDR3 consists of 14 residues. Germline CDR1 and CDR2: KGHSH and LQKENI. The ends lost 3 bases at V and 10 bases at J; junction bases unmatched: 5. CDR3 protein: CASSPTGVESPLHF. The CDR3 bases that were read are TGTGCCAGCTCACCGACAGGGGTTGAGTCACCC. Using reference TRBV18 and TRBJ1-6 for the parts outside the CDR3, the full variable domain is NAGVMQNPRHLVRRRGQEARLRCSPMKGHSHVYWYRQLPEEGLKFMVYLQKENIIDESGMPKERFSAEFPKEGPSILRIQQVVRGDSAAYFCASSPTGVESPLHFGNGTRLTVT.

For this clone: The read falls 3 residues short of the CDR3 end, and the missing part is taken from the germline J gene. The rearrangement uses TRBV20-1 and TRBJ1-5; 8 bases line up with TRBD1. The trim removed 0 bases at V and 0 bases at J, leaving 1 base unmatched. This CDR3 is 15 amino acids long. CDR1 is DFQATT, CDR2 SNEGSKA, per germline (reference sequence). The CDR3 here is CSARDDRGSNQPQHF. CDR3 bases read: TGCAGTGCTAGAGATGACAGGGGTAGCAATCAGCCC.

A remark on this clone: From the germline J gene comes the end of the CDR3, since the read stops 3 residues before it. This chain uses TRBV30 with TRBJ2-1; 8 bases align to TRBD2. The CDR3 runs to 14 residues. Per germline, CDR1 GTSNPN and CDR2 SVGIG (reference sequence). Germline trimming cut 5 bases from V and 0 bases from J; bases unmatched to any gene: 3. The sequenced CDR3 bases are TGTGCCTGGGTAGCGGGGAGCTCCTACAATGAG. It is translated as CAWVAGSSYNE. The whole CDR3 region reads CAWVAGSSYNEQFF.

In the case of this clone: The read halts 3 residues ahead of the CDR3 end, with the missing end drawn from the germline J gene. J is TRBJ2-1 and V is TRBV5-4; 9 bases align to TRBD2. V was clipped by 0 bases and J by 5 bases; unmatched bases: 6. The CDR3 has 16 amino acids. Germline V CDR1 and CDR2: SGHNT, YYREEE (reference sequence). CDR3 DNA, as far as it was read: TGTGCCAGCAGCTTGGCCGGCGGGAGGGCCGACAATGAG. This encodes CASSLAGGRADNE. The entire CDR3 is CASSLAGGRADNEQFF.

Concerning this clone itself: The CDR3 goes on 3 residues after the read ends, and that part is filled in from the germline J gene. The chain combines TRBV5-1 with TRBJ2-5, with D maybe TRBD1 (5 bases). The CDR3 loop spans 14 amino acids. Germline V lookup: CDR1 SGHRS, CDR2 YFSETQ. V gave up 2 bases and J gave up 1 base, with 9 bases separating them. CDR3 DNA (partial): TGCGCCAGCAGCTTTAAGGGGCCCCAAGAGACC. This translates into CASSFKGPQET. The whole CDR3 region reads CASSFKGPQETQYF.

As to this clone: The missing CDR3 end, 3 residues past where the read stops, is filled in from the germline J gene. The chain has TRBV30 and TRBJ2-1; D remains unclear. Germline V gene lookup returns CDR1 GTSNPN and CDR2 SVGIG (reference sequence). This CDR3 region has 15 residues. The ends were cut back, 5 bases at V and 5 bases at J, with 19 bases in the middle. CDR3 region: CAWVSRARFDNEQFF. The CDR3 DNA, read in part, is TGTGCCTGGGTTTCCCGAGCGAGGTTCGACAATGAG.

About this clone: The junction differs from germline at one of its ends, possibly a read error. The read gets to within 3 residues of the CDR3 end, and the germline J gene fills in the rest. Other DNA sequences in the same sample also yield this CDR3. The chain combines TRBV7-8 with TRBJ1-3; D is possibly TRBD1 (6 bases). The CDR3 contains 15 residues. CDR1 SGHVS and CDR2 FQNEAQ come from the germline V gene. The chain's CDR3 is CASSPRGGSGNTIYF. The sequenced CDR3 bases are TGTGCCAGCAGCCCCCGCGGGGGCTCTGGAAACACT. Full variable domain (rest looked up from reference TRBV7-8 and TRBJ1-3): GAGVSQSPRYKVAKRGQDVALRCDPISGHVSLFWYQQALGQGPEFLTYFQNEAQLDKSGLPSDRFFAERPEGSVSTLKIQRTQQEDSAVYLCASSPRGGSGNTIYFGEGSWLTVV.

As concerns this clone: The CDR3 end is not reached by the read, which stops 3 residues before it; the germline J gene fills it in. V usage is TRBV2 and J usage is TRBJ2-3, with TRBD2 matching over 11 bases. The CDR3 totals 14 residues. CDR1 and CDR2 from the germline V gene are SNHLY and FYNNEI. CDR3 region: CASRSTSGAETQYF. CDR3 DNA, as far as it was read: TGTGCCAGCAGGTCGACTAGCGGGGCTGAGACG.

Regarding this clone: The read is 3 residues too short to cover the CDR3 end, so that end is filled in from the germline J gene. The chain employs TRBV5-1 and TRBJ2-7; tentative D call: TRBD1 (5 bases). Germline V lookup: CDR1 SGHRS, CDR2 YFSETQ. Trimming pared 3 bases from V and 2 bases from J, leaving 12 bases between. This CDR3 has 14 residues. The CDR3 protein is CASSSQGNTYEQYF. CDR3 DNA (partial): TGCGCCAGCAGCTCTCAGGGAAACACCTACGAG.